A single sample gave rise to the 13 T cell receptor beta chains below, sequenced in a study of cytomegalovirus exposure and HLA in healthy donors. PCR used 60 Vbeta primers and 13 Jbeta primers. The method was immunoSEQ multiplex PCR; TCRdb's version includes in-frame clones alone and lacks a portion of them. The profile shows roughly 160,000 clones, roughly three quarters of them singletons. The specimen was PBMCs. The receptor source for this set is a man younger than 35 in good health and CMV-seropositive.

The gene calls are TRBV6-1 and TRBJ1-5; D not certain. Germline V gene lookup returns CDR1 MNHNS and CDR2 SASEGT. The V end lost 4 bases, the J end lost 1 base, and 11 bases lay between the germline ends. CDR3 length: 15 residues. The CDR3 nucleotides are TGTGCCAGCAGTGTTTCTAGGTCCAGCAATCAGCCCCAGCATTTT. This sequence encodes CASSVSRSSNQPQHF.

The chain links TRBV11-2 to TRBJ2-3, with 7 positions matching TRBD1. CDR1 is SGHAT, CDR2 FQNNGV, per germline. The CDR3 has 16 residues. J was trimmed by 5 bases and V by 0 bases; bases with no gene match: 8. CDR3 in DNA: TGTGCCAGCAGCTTAGATAGCGACAGGGCGGTAGATACGCAGTATTTT. This gives the protein CASSLDSDRAVDTQYF.

V usage is TRBV18 and J usage is TRBJ1-2, with D possibly TRBD1 on 5 matching bases. Germline loops: CDR1 KGHSH, CDR2 LQKENI. This CDR3 is built from 16 residues. V was pared by 5 bases and J by 4 bases, with 20 bases between. The CDR3 DNA reads as TGTGCCAGCTCAGATGTTGTCACAGGAGCGACCTATGGCTACACCTTC. Protein: CASSDVVTGATYGYTF.

The chain joins TRBV7-9 to TRBJ1-3; D is ambiguous. This CDR3 spans 14 amino acids. Trimming removed 0 bases at V and 4 bases at J, with 7 bases between. Germline CDR1 is SEHNR and CDR2 is FQNEAQ (reference sequence). The CDR3 nucleotides read TGTGCCAGCAGCTTAGCCGGGGAGGGAAACACCATATATTTT. It specifies CASSLAGEGNTIYF.

The chain carries TRBV28 and TRBJ2-2; D might be TRBD2 (6 bases). V lost 2 bases, J lost 3 bases, and 10 bases lay in between. Per the germline V gene, CDR1 is MDHEN and CDR2 is SYDVKM. The CDR3 spans 15 residues. CDR3 bases: TGTGCCAGCAGTTTAGGAGGGTTATACACCGGGGAGCTGTTTTTT. Translation: CASSLGGLYTGELFF.

V is TRBV5-1 and J is TRBJ2-1; D unclear. Germline lookup yields CDR1 SGHRS and CDR2 YFSETQ. The CDR3 covers 14 residues. The V end was cut by 4 bases, the J end by 6 bases, with 14 bases between. The CDR3 DNA is TGCGCCAGCAGCGGAGCGACGGGTCGCAATGAGCAGTTCTTC. Protein: CASSGATGRNEQFF.

This chain joins TRBV11-2 and TRBJ2-7, with TRBD1 as a possible D gene (6 bases). CDR3 length: 17 amino acids. The V end lost 5 bases, the J end lost 3 bases, and 23 bases lay between the germline ends. The V gene's germline CDR1 is SGHAT and CDR2 FQNNGV. The CDR3 DNA sequence: TGTGCCAGCAGCGTAACGGGACAAGGATACCTCAGCTACGAGCAGTACTTC. Its translation: CASSVTGQGYLSYEQYF.

This sequence joins TRBV2 and TRBJ1-1; 10 nucleotides agree with TRBD1. This CDR3 contains 15 residues. Germline-derived CDR1 and CDR2 are SNHLY and FYNNEI. V dropped 7 bases and J dropped 1; count of bases not matched to a gene: 6. The chain's CDR3 is CASKDRGLPNTEAFF. The CDR3 DNA is TGTGCCAGCAAGGACAGGGGGTTGCCGAACACTGAAGCTTTCTTT.

This clone has just a few counts. The rearrangement uses TRBV19 and TRBJ1-2; possibly TRBD1 for D (5 bases). CDR3 length: 13 residues. The ends were cut back, 5 bases at V and 4 bases at J, with 11 bases in the middle. CDR1 is LNHDA and CDR2 is SQIVND in the germline V gene (reference sequence). Here the CDR3 DNA reads TGTGCCAGTAGTGTGGACACCCTCTATGGCTACACCTTC. Translating it yields CASSVDTLYGYTF. Drawing the rest from reference TRBV19 and TRBJ1-2, the complete variable domain is DGGITQSPKYLFRKEGQNVTLSCEQNLNHDAMYWYRQDPGQGLRLIYYSQIVNDFQKGDIAEGYSVSREKKESFPLTVTSAQKNPTAFYLCASSVDTLYGYTFGSGTRLTVV.

This chain links TRBV7-2 with TRBJ2-7; D is perhaps TRBD2 (6 bases). Germline lookup yields CDR1 SGHTA and CDR2 FQGNSA. The CDR3 spans 16 residues. Trimming stripped 1 base from V and 3 bases from J, with 16 bases between. The CDR3 DNA sequence: TGTGCCAGCAGCTTAGACTTCGGGGGAGGTGGCTACGAGCAGTACTTC. Amino acid sequence: CASSLDFGGGGYEQYF. The full variable domain, completed using reference TRBV7-2 and TRBJ2-7, is GAGVSQSPSNKVTEKGKDVELRCDPISGHTALYWYRQSLGQGLEFLIYFQGNSAPDKSGLPSDRFSAERTGGSVSTLTIQRTQQEDSAVYLCASSLDFGGGGYEQYFGPGTRLTVT.

The DNA for the CDR3 is TGCAGTGCTAGTCGGGGTGAGCAGTTCTTC. Protein sequence: CSASRGEQFF. This chain connects TRBV20-1 to TRBJ2-1, with D possibly being TRBD2 (5 bases). The V gene lost 3 bases and the J gene lost 9 bases, with 6 bases spanning the gap. The CDR3 runs 10 residues. CDR1 is DFQATT, CDR2 SNEGSKA, per germline (reference sequence).

The chain employs TRBV2 and TRBJ2-1; TRBD2 agrees at 11 bases. CDR1 SNHLY and CDR2 FYNNEI come from the germline V gene. V lost 6 bases to trimming and J lost 8 bases; unmatched junction nucleotides: 9. This CDR3 has 15 amino acids. The CDR3 coding sequence is TGTGCCAGCAGGTCTTTAGCGGGGGGGCCCTATGAGCAGTTCTTC. Amino acids: CASRSLAGGPYEQFF.

This clone appeared once. Germline and junction disagree at one end, which may indicate a read error. Other DNA sequences in the same sample also yield this CDR3. V usage is TRBV9 and J usage is TRBJ2-2; TRBD1 agrees at 8 bases. This CDR3 has 14 residues. The germline gives CDR1 SGDLS, CDR2 YYNGEE. The CDR3 sequence is CASRETGVTGELFF. The CDR3, as DNA: TGCGCCAGCAGAGAGACAGGGGTCACCGGGGAGCTGTTTTTT.